This T cell receptor beta chain was identified during a study of identifying expanded T cells in peripheral blood. Study conclusions and caveats: Over around two and four weeks, about 15 and 19 clones changed, versus around 1.2 between replicates. Clone count variance between approximately two-week samples rose with total template count.

Turning to this clone: Its specificity is not known.

The ends lost 5 bases at V and 3 bases at J; junction bases unmatched: 10. This CDR3 has 15 residues. CDR1 SGHTA and CDR2 FQGNSA come from the germline V gene. TCRdb's copy holds only in-frame clones and misses some; the assay was immunoSEQ multiplex PCR. The data contain around 90,000 clones, around 88% of them singletons. No infections or other immune events were documented during collection. This chain joins TRBV7-2 and TRBJ2-7; 7 nucleotides align to TRBD1. Material for sequencing was blood. The receptor was isolated from a person aged 18-70 years in good health. CDR3 sequence: CASSEGQALYYEQYF. The CDR3 nucleotides read TGTGCCAGCAGCGAAGGACAGGCTTTATACTACGAGCAGTACTTC.